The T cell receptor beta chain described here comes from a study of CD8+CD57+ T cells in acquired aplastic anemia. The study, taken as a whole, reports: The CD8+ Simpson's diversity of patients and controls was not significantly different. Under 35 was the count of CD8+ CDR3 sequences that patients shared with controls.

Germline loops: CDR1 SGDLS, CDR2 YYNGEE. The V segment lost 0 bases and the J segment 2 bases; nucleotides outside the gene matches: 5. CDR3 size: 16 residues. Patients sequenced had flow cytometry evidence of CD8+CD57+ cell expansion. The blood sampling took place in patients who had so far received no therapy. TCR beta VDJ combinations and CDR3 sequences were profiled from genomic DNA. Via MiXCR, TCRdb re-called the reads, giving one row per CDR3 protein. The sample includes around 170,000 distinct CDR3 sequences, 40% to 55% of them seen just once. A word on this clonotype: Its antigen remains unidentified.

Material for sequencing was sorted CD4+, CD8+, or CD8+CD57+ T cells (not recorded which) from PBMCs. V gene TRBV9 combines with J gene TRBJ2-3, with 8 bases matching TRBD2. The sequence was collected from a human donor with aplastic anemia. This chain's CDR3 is CASSVGGGLITDTQYF. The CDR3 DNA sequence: TGTGCCAGCAGCGTAGGCGGGGGGTTAATCACAGATACGCAGTATTTT.